This TCR beta chain was recovered during a study of blood T cells in healthy people across ages. Combining a sample-barcoded 5' primer with a J-beta primer mix, a second PCR ran for 7 to 11 cycles. In TCRdb, the 5' RACE reads were re-called with MiXCR into one record per CDR3 protein. The data show approximately 800,000 distinct CDR3 sequences, around a quarter seen once. Trimming removed 5 bases from V and 7 bases from J; junction bases left unmatched: 5. There are 14 residues in the CDR3. The V gene's germline CDR1 is SGHTA and CDR2 FQGNSA. This clonotype has more than one count but fewer than ten. These sequences were also reported in another study, on T cells of mothers and their children.

The sample taken for sequencing was blood. The receptor's source is a boy between 10 and 17 years old in good health. The rearrangement joins TRBV7-2 to TRBJ1-4, with TRBD1 identical over 9 bases. The CDR3 region has the DNA TGTGCCAGCAGCCCCGACAGGGGGGCTGAAAAACTGTTTTTT. As protein: CASSPDRGAEKLFF.